Described below is a single TCR beta chain sequence and its context. What it binds is not known. A read error may explain this, as a much larger clone is one base away. This entry comes from a study of metastatic and nonmetastatic thyroid tumors. About the research overall: Repertoire data that came from the blood and tumor or nodule tissue of malignant and benign thyroid patients were compared.

Authors' analysis steps: Clinicopathological groups of papillary thyroid cancer showed CDR3 differences that were used to build a distant-metastasis classifier. TCRdb reanalyzed the PCR reads via MiXCR. The V and J calls and clone size are TCRdb's, not the authors'. Counted here are tens of thousands of clones, around 10% occurring once; the ten biggest clones make up approximately 10%. Overall study results and limits: For both blood and tumor, malignant thyroid tumors reportedly showed significantly higher TCR beta diversity than benign nodules did.

Thyroid surgery took place with no prior treatment in any patient. Sequencing input: blood. The sequence came from a male donor with papillary thyroid cancer or a benign thyroid nodule (not recorded which). Some clones in this sample may be carry-over from other donors' samples.

In DNA form, the CDR3 reads TGTGCCAGCAGCTTTAACAGACAGGGTCGGGATGAAAAACTGCTTTTT. Its protein product is CASSFNRQGRDEKLLF. The chain carries TRBV5-6 and TRBJ1-4; TRBD1 matches 7 bases. CDR3 length: 16 residues. Germline CDR1 and CDR2: SGHDT and YYEEEE.